The TCR beta chain under discussion was sequenced for a study of CD8 T cells in Susac syndrome. The T cells that were sequenced for TCR beta were CD8+ and CD4+ cells from blood. Healthy donors, matched for age and sex, constituted the control group. This clonotype has just one count. In germline, CDR1 is GTSNPN, CDR2 SVGIG (reference sequence). This CDR3 comprises 13 residues. V was trimmed by 0 bases and J by 1 base, leaving 6 bases between them. Random hexamers were used to reverse transcribe roughly 0.5 to 1 ug of RNA. TCRdb re-called the immunoSEQ multiplex PCR reads through MiXCR, storing one row per CDR3 protein. The sample lists about 120,000 distinct CDR3 sequences, 85% to 95% seen once, with 0.095% to 0.1% in the top ten.

The V call is TRBV30, the J call TRBJ1-1; D call uncertain. The receptor was derived from a human donor in good health. Input material: CD4+ T cells from PBMCs. The chain's CDR3 is CAWSVLGNTEAFF. The CDR3, as DNA: TGTGCCTGGAGTGTACTGGGGAACACTGAAGCTTTCTTT.